These T cell receptor beta chains were read from a single sample in a study of T-cell reconstitution after alpha-beta-depleted transplantation in children. TCRdb itself ran the PCR reads through MiXCR, one entry per CDR3 protein. Among over 400,000 distinct CDR3 sequences listed, roughly 43% were seen once. Specimen: PBMCs, collected before TCRalphabeta/CD19-depleted stem cell transplant. Source of these receptors: a girl aged 2 to 10 with aplastic anemia, due to receive a stem cell transplant. Both conserved end residues are part of each CDR3. The D gene is left open where the match is weak. Clone size is given for some rows only: seen once, a few or many times, or a class if the clone is expanded.

>TRBD2|TRBJ2-3|few|TRBV10-3
TGTGCCATCAGTGATTCCGTAGCGGGAGTAAGCACAGATACGCAGTATTTT
CAISDSVAGVSTDTQYF
>-|TRBJ2-1|-|TRBV27
TGTGCCAGCAGGGACACCCACAATGAGCAGTTCTTC
CASRDTHNEQFF
>TRBD1|TRBJ2-3|-|TRBV9
TGTGCCAGCAGCGCCTGGACAGGGGGGGCAGATACGCAGTATTTT
CASSAWTGGADTQYF
>TRBD1|TRBJ2-1|-|TRBV28
TGTGCCAGCAGTCTCGGACAGGGTTGGAACAATGAGCAGTTCTTC
CASSLGQGWNNEQFF
>-|TRBJ2-7|few|TRBV27
TGTGCCAGCAGTTGGAAGCGGCGACTGACCTACGAGCAGTACTTC
CASSWKRRLTYEQYF
>-|TRBJ1-6|-|TRBV28
TGTGCCAGCAGACAGGGCGCCCTTTGGAATTCACCCCTCCACTTT
CASRQGALWNSPLHF
>-|TRBJ2-1|few|TRBV12-3/TRBV12-4
TGTGCCAGCAGTTTAAGTCGGACCGGCGAGATCTTC
CASSLSRTGEIF
>TRBD2|TRBJ2-7|-|TRBV20-1
TGCAGTGCTAGAGATGCTATAGGCGGGAGCATCTACGAGCAGTACTTC
CSARDAIGGSIYEQYF
>-|TRBJ2-7|many|TRBV5-1
TGCGCCAGCAGCTCGACTAGTAAATCCGAGCAGTACTTC
CASSSTSKSEQYF
>-|TRBJ1-5|few|TRBV20-1
TGCAGTGCTAGAGCTAACCGGGGGAACAATCAGCCCCAGCATTTT
CSARANRGNNQPQHF
>-|TRBJ2-2|many|TRBV4-3
TGCGCCAGCAGCCAATCTGAGGGTACCGGGGAGCTGTTTTTT
CASSQSEGTGELFF
>-|TRBJ2-4|-|TRBV4-1
TGCGCCAGCAGCCAAGAATGGAGTCTAACCAAAAACATTCAGTACTTC
CASSQEWSLTKNIQYF
>-|TRBJ2-7|-|TRBV12-3/TRBV12-4
TGTGCCAGCAGTTTAGCCTATAGAGGGTCCTACGAGCAGTACTTC
CASSLAYRGSYEQYF
>TRBD1|TRBJ2-1|-|TRBV10-3
TGTGCCATCAGTCCCGAGGACAGGGGGGGTAAGGATGAGCAGTTCTTC
CAISPEDRGGKDEQFF
>-|TRBJ1-5|-|TRBV7-2
TGTGCCAGCAGCTTGGGGGAGGGACTCGAACCCCAGCATTTT
CASSLGEGLEPQHF
>TRBD1|TRBJ2-7|few|TRBV6-6
TGTGCCAGCAGCGACAGGGGATCCTACGAGCAGTACTTC
CASSDRGSYEQYF
>-|TRBJ2-7|once|TRBV10-3
TGTGCCATCAGTGAGCCCGGCGAGGGGTGGTACGAGCAGTACTTC
CAISEPGEGWYEQYF
>TRBD1|TRBJ2-5|few|TRBV5-1
TGCGCCAGCAGCTTGTTCTGGACAGGGGGTCAAGAGACCCAGTACTTC
CASSLFWTGGQETQYF
>TRBD1|TRBJ2-7|many|TRBV20-1
TGCAGTGCCCTGACAGGGCGGTCCTACGAGCAGTACTTC
CSALTGRSYEQYF
>-|TRBJ1-1|-|TRBV5-1
TGCCCCAGCAGCTTGGGGGGATCTCGTGGCACTGAAGCTTTCTTT
CPSSLGGSRGTEAFF
>TRBD2|TRBJ2-4|-|TRBV20-1
TGCAGCGCGCAACCGGGACTAGCCGACCGTGGTACCAAAAACATTCAGTACTTC
CSAQPGLADRGTKNIQYF
>-|TRBJ2-7|-|TRBV20-1
TGCAGTGTTACCAGGGGCAGTTCTCCCTACTACGAGCAGTACTTC
CSVTRGSSPYYEQYF
>-|TRBJ2-3|-|TRBV11-2
TGTGCCAGCAGCTTATACGGGACTCCCACAGATACGCAGTATTTT
CASSLYGTPTDTQYF
>TRBD1|TRBJ2-6|-|TRBV12-3/TRBV12-4
TGTGCCAGCAGGGGTTACAGGGGGCTGATGTTGGGGGCCAACGTCCTGACTTTC
CASRGYRGLMLGANVLTF
>TRBD2|TRBJ2-1|-|TRBV3-1
TGTGCCAGCAGCCAAGATTGGGGGGCTAGCGGGAAGTTTAAGCAGTTCTTC
CASSQDWGASGKFKQFF
>-|TRBJ2-3|-|TRBV20-1
TGCAGTGCGCCGGGGGAGTCTAGCACAGATACGCAGTATTTT
CSAPGESSTDTQYF
>-|TRBJ1-1|few|TRBV6-1
TGTGCCAGCATCCTCCTATTGGGGCAGTACACTGAAGCTTTCTTT
CASILLLGQYTEAFF
>-|TRBJ2-5|-|TRBV5-1
TGCGCCAGCAGCCATACCCAAGAGACCCAGTACTTC
CASSHTQETQYF
>-|TRBJ2-1|few|TRBV5-1
TGCGCCAGCAGATTTGGCAACCCGACCTACAATGAGCAGTTCTTC
CASRFGNPTYNEQFF
>-|TRBJ2-3|many|TRBV6-2/TRBV6-3
TGTGCCAGCAGTTACCCAGGGACGGCCACAGATACGCAGTATTTT
CASSYPGTATDTQYF
>-|TRBJ2-1|-|TRBV5-1
TGCGCCAGCACCACACAGGGGACTAGCTACAATGAGCAGTTCTTC
CASTTQGTSYNEQFF
>-|TRBJ1-1|few|TRBV29-1
TGCAGCGTTACCCGTTCACGGGACACTGAAGCTTTCTTT
CSVTRSRDTEAFF
>TRBD2|TRBJ2-7|-|TRBV20-1
TGCAGTGCTTCGGGACTAGCGGGAGGGACGCCCTACGAGCAGTACTTC
CSASGLAGGTPYEQYF
>TRBD2|TRBJ2-7|-|TRBV7-9
TGTGCCAGCGCCCCGCTCGGGACTAGCGGGAGTAGGTACGAGCAGTACTTC
CASAPLGTSGSRYEQYF
>-|TRBJ2-1|many|TRBV4-1
TGCGCCAGCAGCCAATATGAGAGCTCCTACAATGAGCAGTTCTTC
CASSQYESSYNEQFF
>TRBD2|TRBJ2-7|-|TRBV20-1
TGCAGTGCTAGACTAGCGGATGCCTACGAGCAGTACTTC
CSARLADAYEQYF
>TRBD1|TRBJ2-2|-|TRBV20-1
TGCAGTGCGAGGGGGCCCCCCAAGAACACCGGGGAGCTGTTTTTT
CSARGPPKNTGELFF
>-|TRBJ2-2|-|TRBV6-1
TGTGCCAGCAGTCCAGGACAGCCGAACACCGGGGAGCTGTTTTTT
CASSPGQPNTGELFF
>TRBD1|TRBJ2-7|-|TRBV20-1
TGCAGTGCTAACCCCGGGACAGGGGACGAGCAGTACTTC
CSANPGTGDEQYF
>-|TRBJ1-5|-|TRBV20-1
TGCAGTGCTAGTAGGGACCTGGAGTATCAGCCCCAGCATTTT
CSASRDLEYQPQHF
>-|TRBJ2-1|few|TRBV30
TGTGCCTGGGACGCTGTTTACCGCTCCTACAATGAGCAGTTCTTC
CAWDAVYRSYNEQFF
>-|TRBJ2-7|few|TRBV7-9
TGTGCCAGCAGCTTTTCCGACGAGGAGCAGTACTTC
CASSFSDEEQYF
>-|TRBJ2-7|-|TRBV20-1
TGCAGTGCTAGGAGGCAGTCCATCTACGAGCAGTACTTC
CSARRQSIYEQYF
>-|TRBJ2-3|many|TRBV11-2
TGTGCCAGCAGCTTATCAGGTCCCTACTTACGTGGCACAGATACGCAGTATTTT
CASSLSGPYLRGTDTQYF
>TRBD1|TRBJ2-5|-|TRBV15
TGTGCCACCAGCAGGGACAGGGTGATGAACCAAGAGACCCAGTACTTC
CATSRDRVMNQETQYF
>-|TRBJ2-5|few|TRBV27
TGTGCCAGCAGTTTAAGAGCGGGCTGGGAGACCCAGTACTTC
CASSLRAGWETQYF
>-|TRBJ2-3|-|TRBV7-6
TGTGCCAGCAGCGACCGGGGCTCCCCAGATACGCAGTATTTT
CASSDRGSPDTQYF
>-|TRBJ2-1|-|TRBV12-3/TRBV12-4
TGTGCCAGCAGTTTAGTAGCTTTCGAAAGCTCCTACAATGAGCAGTTCTTC
CASSLVAFESSYNEQFF
>-|TRBJ2-5|-|TRBV5-1
TGCGCCAGCACTGGGGCCCCCGGGGAGACCCAGTACTTC
CASTGAPGETQYF
>-|TRBJ2-1|few|TRBV6-1
TGTGCCAGCAGTAACGCACACCCCTCCTACAATGAGCAGTTCTTC
CASSNAHPSYNEQFF
>-|TRBJ2-7|-|TRBV24-1
TGTGCCACCAGCGATATAGGGCAGTTCGGCTCCTACGAGCAGTACTTC
CATSDIGQFGSYEQYF
>TRBD2|TRBJ2-5|-|TRBV20-1
TGCAGTGCTTCCCGGGAGGGCCTCAACCAAGAGACCCAGTACTTC
CSASREGLNQETQYF
>TRBD2|TRBJ2-7|many|TRBV3-1
TGTGCCAGCAGCCGGACTAGCGGGTTCTCCCGCTACGAGCAGTACTTC
CASSRTSGFSRYEQYF
>-|TRBJ2-7|-|TRBV20-1
TGCAGTGCTAGCGTCGGCCCCGAGCAGTACTTC
CSASVGPEQYF